Included here is one T cell receptor (beta chain) sequence, with context. The source of the sample is a study of response to subunit inactivated influenza vaccine. Each CDR3 protein gets one entry after TCRdb re-called the RT-PCR reads with MiXCR. Of 150,000 to 200,000 distinct CDR3 sequences listed, approximately 12% are singletons. Germline CDR1 is SEHNR and CDR2 is FQNEAQ (reference sequence). Unmatched junction bases numbered 9, after V lost 8 bases and J lost 4 bases. The CDR3 runs to 15 residues. A further study also used this sample, focusing on T cells expressing NK-cell markers. That paper states: Beta-chain TCR cDNA was generated via 5'RACE template switching with UMIs. Serological testing identified most of the eight sequenced donors as HCMV-seropositive and one as seronegative. Several experiments confined sorting to alpha-beta TCR T cells with an anti-gamma-delta TCR antibody. In a group of about 6 donors, dominant NKG2C+ clonotypes represented 1.0-7.0% of CD8+ T cells. Also leading the CD3+CD56-NKG2C+ fraction in a few donors were these clonotypes.

The receptor's source is a man aged 45-65 years who received an inactivated influenza vaccine. Source: CD8+ T cells sorted from PBMCs, taken roughly 13 days after vaccination. This chain connects TRBV7-9 to TRBJ2-1; 9 bases align to TRBD2. In DNA form, the CDR3 reads TGTGCCAGCCGTCGGTTAGCGGGAGAATACAATGAGCAGTTCTTC. As protein: CASRRLAGEYNEQFF. The variable domain in full, with the rest retrieved from reference TRBV7-9 and TRBJ2-1, is DTGVSQNPRHKITKRGQNVTFRCDPISEHNRLYWYRQTLGQGPEFLTYFQNEAQLEKSRLLSDRFSAERPKGSFSTLEIQRTEQGDSAMYLCASRRLAGEYNEQFFGPGTRLTVL.